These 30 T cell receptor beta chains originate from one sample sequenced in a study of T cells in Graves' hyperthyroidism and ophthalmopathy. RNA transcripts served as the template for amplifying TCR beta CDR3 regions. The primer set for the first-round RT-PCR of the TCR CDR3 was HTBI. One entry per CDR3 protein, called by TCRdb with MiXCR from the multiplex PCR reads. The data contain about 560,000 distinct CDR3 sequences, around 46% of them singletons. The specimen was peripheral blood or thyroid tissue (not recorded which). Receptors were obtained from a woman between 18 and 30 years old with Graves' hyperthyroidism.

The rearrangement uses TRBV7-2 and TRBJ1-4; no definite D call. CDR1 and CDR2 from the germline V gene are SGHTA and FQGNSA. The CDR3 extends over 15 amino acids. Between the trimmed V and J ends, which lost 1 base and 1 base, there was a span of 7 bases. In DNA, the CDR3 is TGTGCCAGCAGCTTAGTTGGACGAACTAATGAAAAACTGTTTTTT. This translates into CASSLVGRTNEKLFF.

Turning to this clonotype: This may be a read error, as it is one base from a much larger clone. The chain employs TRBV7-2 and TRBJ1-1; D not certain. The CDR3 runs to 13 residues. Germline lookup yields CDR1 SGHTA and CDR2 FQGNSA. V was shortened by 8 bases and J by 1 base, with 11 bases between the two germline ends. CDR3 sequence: CASLVATNTEAFF. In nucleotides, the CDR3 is TGTGCCAGCCTCGTAGCGACGAACACTGAAGCTTTCTTT.

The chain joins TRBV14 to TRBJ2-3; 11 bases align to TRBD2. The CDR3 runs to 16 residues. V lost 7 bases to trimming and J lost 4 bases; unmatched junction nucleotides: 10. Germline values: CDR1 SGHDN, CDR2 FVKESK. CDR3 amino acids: CASTLLSGRAADTQYF. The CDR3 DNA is TGTGCCAGCACCCTTCTTAGCGGGAGGGCGGCAGATACGCAGTATTTT.

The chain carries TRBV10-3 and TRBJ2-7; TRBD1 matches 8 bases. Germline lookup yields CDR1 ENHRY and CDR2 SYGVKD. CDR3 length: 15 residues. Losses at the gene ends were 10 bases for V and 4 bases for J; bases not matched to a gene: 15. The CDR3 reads CASRSVRGQGYEQYF. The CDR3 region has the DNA TGTGCCAGCAGGTCCGTCCGAGGACAGGGTTACGAGCAGTACTTC.

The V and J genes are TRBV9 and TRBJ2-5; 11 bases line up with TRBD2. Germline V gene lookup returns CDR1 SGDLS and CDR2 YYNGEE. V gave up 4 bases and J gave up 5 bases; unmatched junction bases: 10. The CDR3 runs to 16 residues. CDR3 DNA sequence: TGTGCCAGCAGCCAGGGGACTAGCGGAGCTGCTGAGACCCAGTACTTC. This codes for CASSQGTSGAAETQYF.

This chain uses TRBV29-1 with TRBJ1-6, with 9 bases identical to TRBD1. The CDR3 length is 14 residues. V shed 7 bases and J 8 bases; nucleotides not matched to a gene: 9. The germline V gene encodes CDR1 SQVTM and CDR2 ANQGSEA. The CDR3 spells CSAASTGGDSPLHF. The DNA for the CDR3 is TGCAGCGCTGCGTCAACAGGGGGCGATTCACCCCTCCACTTT. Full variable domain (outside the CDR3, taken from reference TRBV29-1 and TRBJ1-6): SAVISQKPSRDICQRGTSLTIQCQVDSQVTMMFWYRQQPGQSLTLIATANQGSEATYESGFVIDKFPISRPNLTFSTLTVSNMSPEDSSIYLCSAASTGGDSPLHFGNGTRLTVT.

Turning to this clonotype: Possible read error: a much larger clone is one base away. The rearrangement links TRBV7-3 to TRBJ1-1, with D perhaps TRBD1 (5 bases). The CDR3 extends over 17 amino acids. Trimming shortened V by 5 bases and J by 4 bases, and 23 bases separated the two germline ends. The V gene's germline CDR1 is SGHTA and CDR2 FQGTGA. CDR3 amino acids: CASSAPYLTATSTEAFF. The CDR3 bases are TGTGCCAGCAGCGCGCCTTACCTGACAGCGACGAGCACTGAAGCTTTCTTT.

The CDR3 DNA sequence: TGTGCCAGTACCGACCGGGGTGGGTCCTACGAGCAGTACTTC. Translation: CASTDRGGSYEQYF. The chain employs TRBV19 and TRBJ2-7; perhaps TRBD2 as D (5 bases). The CDR3 sequence is 14 residues long. The germline gives CDR1 LNHDA, CDR2 SQIVND (reference sequence). With 7 bases removed from V and 1 base from J, the gap between germline ends came to 14 bases.

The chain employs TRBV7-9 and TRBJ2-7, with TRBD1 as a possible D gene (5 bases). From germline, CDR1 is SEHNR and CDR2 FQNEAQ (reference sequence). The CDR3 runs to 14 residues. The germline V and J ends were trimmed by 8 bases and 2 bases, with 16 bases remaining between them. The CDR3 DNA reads TGTGCCAGCGAAGTCCGACAGACCGCCTACGAGCAGTACTTC. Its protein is CASEVRQTAYEQYF.

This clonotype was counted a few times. DNA for the CDR3: TGTGCCAGCAGTTTACAGGGCCGCGAGCAGTACTTC. Translated, it gives CASSLQGREQYF. This chain connects TRBV6-1 to TRBJ2-7; D possibly corresponds to TRBD1 (6 bases). The CDR3 contains 12 residues. Germline values: CDR1 MNHNS, CDR2 SASEGT. V shed 5 bases and J shed 6 bases, with 11 bases lying between them.

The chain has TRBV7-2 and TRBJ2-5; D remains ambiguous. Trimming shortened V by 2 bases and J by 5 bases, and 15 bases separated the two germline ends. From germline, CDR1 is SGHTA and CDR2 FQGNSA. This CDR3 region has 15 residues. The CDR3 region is CASSLPRIGIETQYF. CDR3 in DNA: TGTGCCAGCAGCTTACCGCGGATTGGAATTGAGACCCAGTACTTC.

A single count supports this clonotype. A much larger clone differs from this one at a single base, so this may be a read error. The CDR3 DNA is TGTGCCACCAGTGATTTGCGGGAGGAAAAACTGTTTTTT. This sequence encodes CATSDLREEKLFF. The V gene is TRBV24-1, the J gene TRBJ1-4, with D unresolved. Per the germline V gene, CDR1 is KGHDR and CDR2 is SFDVKD. The CDR3 loop spans 13 amino acids. V gave up 0 bases and J gave up 8 bases, with 6 bases separating them.

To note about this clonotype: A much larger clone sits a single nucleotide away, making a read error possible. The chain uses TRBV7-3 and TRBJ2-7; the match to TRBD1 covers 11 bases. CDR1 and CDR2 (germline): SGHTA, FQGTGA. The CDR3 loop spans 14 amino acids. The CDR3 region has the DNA TGTGCCCGCAGCCAAGGCGGGACAGGGGGCGAGCAGTACTTC. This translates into CARSQGGTGGEQYF.

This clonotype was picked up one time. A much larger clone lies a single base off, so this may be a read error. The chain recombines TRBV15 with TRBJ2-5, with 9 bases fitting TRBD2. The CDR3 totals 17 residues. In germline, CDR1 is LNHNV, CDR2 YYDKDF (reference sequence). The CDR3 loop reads CATSSGAPSSGEEAQYF. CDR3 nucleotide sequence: TGTGCCACCAGCAGTGGGGCCCCTTCTAGCGGGGAAGAGGCCCAGTACTTC.

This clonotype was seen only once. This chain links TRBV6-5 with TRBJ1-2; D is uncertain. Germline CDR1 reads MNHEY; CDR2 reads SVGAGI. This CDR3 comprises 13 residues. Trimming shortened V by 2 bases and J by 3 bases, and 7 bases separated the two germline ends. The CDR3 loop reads CASSYDADYGYTF. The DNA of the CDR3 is TGTGCCAGCAGTTACGATGCAGACTATGGCTACACCTTC.

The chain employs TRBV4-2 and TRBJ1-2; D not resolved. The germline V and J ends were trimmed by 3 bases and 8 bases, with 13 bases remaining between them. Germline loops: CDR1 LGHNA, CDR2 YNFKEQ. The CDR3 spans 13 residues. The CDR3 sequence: CASSHGIKGGYTF. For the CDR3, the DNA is TGTGCCAGCAGCCACGGGATTAAAGGAGGCTACACCTTC.

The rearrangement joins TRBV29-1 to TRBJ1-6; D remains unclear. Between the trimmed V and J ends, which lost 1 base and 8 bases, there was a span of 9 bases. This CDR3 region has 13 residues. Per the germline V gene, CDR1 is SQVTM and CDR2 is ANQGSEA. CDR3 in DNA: TGCAGCGTTGAAGGGACGGAGGATTCACCCCTCCACTTT. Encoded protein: CSVEGTEDSPLHF.

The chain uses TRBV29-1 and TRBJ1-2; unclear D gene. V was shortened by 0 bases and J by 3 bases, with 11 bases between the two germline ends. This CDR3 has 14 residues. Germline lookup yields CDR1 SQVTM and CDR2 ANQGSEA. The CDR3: CSVEDRREDYGYTF. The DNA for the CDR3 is TGCAGCGTTGAAGATCGTAGGGAGGACTATGGCTACACCTTC.

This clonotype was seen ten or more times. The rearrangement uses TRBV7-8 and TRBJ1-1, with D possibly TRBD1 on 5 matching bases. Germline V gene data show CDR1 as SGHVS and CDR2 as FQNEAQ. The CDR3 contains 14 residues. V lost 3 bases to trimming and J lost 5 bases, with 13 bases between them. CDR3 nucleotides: TGTGCCAGCAGCTTGGGCAGGGACGTGACTGAAGCTTTCTTT. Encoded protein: CASSLGRDVTEAFF.

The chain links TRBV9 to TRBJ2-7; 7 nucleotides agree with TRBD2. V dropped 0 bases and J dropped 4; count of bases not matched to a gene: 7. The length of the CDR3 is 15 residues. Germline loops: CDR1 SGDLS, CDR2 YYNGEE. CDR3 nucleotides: TGTGCCAGCAGCGTAGAGGCGGGGGTAGCATACGAGCAGTACTTC. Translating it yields CASSVEAGVAYEQYF.

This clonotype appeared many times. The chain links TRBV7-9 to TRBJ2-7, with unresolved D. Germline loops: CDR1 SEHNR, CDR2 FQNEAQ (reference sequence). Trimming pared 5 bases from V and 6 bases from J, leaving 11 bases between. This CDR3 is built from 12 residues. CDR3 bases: TGTGCCAGCAGCCATTTGGAAGGCGAGCAGTACTTC. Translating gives CASSHLEGEQYF. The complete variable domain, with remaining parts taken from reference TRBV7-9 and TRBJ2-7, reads DTGVSQNPRHKITKRGQNVTFRCDPISEHNRLYWYRQTLGQGPEFLTYFQNEAQLEKSRLLSDRFSAERPKGSFSTLEIQRTEQGDSAMYLCASSHLEGEQYFGPGTRLTVT.

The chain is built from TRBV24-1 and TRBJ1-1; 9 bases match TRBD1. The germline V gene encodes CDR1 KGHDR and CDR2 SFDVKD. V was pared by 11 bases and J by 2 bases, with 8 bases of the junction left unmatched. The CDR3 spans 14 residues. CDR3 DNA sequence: TGTGCCAGCCTCGACAGGGGGGGAAACACTGAAGCTTTCTTT. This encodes CASLDRGGNTEAFF.

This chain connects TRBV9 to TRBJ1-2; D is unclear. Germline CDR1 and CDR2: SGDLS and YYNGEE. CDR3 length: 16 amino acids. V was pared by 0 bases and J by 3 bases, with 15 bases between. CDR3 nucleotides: TGTGCCAGCAGCGTAGGTCTCTGGGATCCTGACTATGGCTACACCTTC. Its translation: CASSVGLWDPDYGYTF.

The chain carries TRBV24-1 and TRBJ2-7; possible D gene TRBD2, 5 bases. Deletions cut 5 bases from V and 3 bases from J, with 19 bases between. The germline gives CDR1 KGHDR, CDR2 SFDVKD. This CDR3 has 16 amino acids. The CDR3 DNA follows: TGTGCCACCAGTGGTTCTAGCCGCGGCCGACGCTACGAGCAGTACTTC. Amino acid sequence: CATSGSSRGRRYEQYF.

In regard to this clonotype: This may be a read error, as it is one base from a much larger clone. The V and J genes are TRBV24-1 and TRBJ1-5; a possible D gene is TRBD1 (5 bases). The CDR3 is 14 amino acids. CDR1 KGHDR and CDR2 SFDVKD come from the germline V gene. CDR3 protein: CATHQGDSNQSQHF. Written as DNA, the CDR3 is TGTGCCACCCACCAGGGAGATAGCAATCAGTCCCAGCATTTT.

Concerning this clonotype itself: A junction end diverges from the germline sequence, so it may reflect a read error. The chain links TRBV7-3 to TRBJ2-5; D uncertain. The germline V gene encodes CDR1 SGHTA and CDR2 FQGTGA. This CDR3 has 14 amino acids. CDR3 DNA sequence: TGTGCCGGCAGCTTGGTGGCAGTACAAAAGACCCAGTACTTC. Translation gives CAGSLVAVQKTQYF.

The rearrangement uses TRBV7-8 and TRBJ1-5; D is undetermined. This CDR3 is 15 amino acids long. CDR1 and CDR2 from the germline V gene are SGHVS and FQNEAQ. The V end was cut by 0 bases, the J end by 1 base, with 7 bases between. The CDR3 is CASSLARQSNQPQHF. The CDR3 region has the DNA TGTGCCAGCAGCTTAGCGAGACAAAGCAATCAGCCCCAGCATTTT.

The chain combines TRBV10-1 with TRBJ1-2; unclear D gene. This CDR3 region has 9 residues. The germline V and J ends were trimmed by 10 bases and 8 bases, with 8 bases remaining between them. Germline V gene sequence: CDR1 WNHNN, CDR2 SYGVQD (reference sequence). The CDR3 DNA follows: TGCGCCACAGCTAAAGGCTACACCTTC. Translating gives CATAKGYTF.

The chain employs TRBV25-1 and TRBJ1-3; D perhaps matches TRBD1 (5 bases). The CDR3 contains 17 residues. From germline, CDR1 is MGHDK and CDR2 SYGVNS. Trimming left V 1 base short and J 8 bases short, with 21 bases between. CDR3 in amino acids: CASSELEGRHYGYTIYF. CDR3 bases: TGTGCCAGCAGTGAATTGGAGGGACGCCACTATGGCTACACCATATATTTT.

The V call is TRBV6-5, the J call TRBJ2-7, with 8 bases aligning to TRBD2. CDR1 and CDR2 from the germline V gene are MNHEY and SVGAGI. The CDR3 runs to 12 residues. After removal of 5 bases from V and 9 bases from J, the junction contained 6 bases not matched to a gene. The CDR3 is CASSPPGGGQYF. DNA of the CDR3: TGTGCCAGCAGTCCCCCCGGGGGGGGGCAGTACTTC.